Sequencing of this T cell receptor beta chain was carried out in a study of cytomegalovirus exposure and HLA in healthy donors. About this clone: Its antigen is undetermined.

General observations from the study: Among the most significant clusters, several appeared linked to common viral pathogens in a later analysis.

In the PCR, 60 Vbeta and 13 Jbeta primers were used. Repertoires were generated with immunoSEQ multiplex PCR, while TCRdb's copy carries only in-frame clones and drops some. This sample's table reports 200,000 to 250,000 clones. Germline loops: CDR1 MNHNS, CDR2 SASEGT. V lost 7 bases, J lost 5 bases, and 12 bases lay in between. The CDR3 spans 12 residues. The clonotype originates from a woman in her twenties or thirties in good health and CMV-seropositive. The chain uses TRBV6-1 and TRBJ2-7; D gene ambiguous. The source material was PBMCs. CDR3: CASTHFGDEQYF. The CDR3 DNA is TGTGCCAGCACCCACTTCGGAGACGAGCAGTACTTC.